The present TCR beta chain was sequenced within a study of CD8 T cells in Susac syndrome (dated by TCRdb to between 2018 and 2020). About the study as a whole: The study used repertoire sequencing to test whether antigen drove CD8+ T cell activation and differentiation in Susac syndrome. Clonality of the CD8+ T cell repertoire was compared between about a dozen healthy donors, about 14 Susac syndrome patients and 15 multiple sclerosis patients. General conclusions and limits of the study: The TCR sequencing and HLA analysis was acknowledged to have included a relatively small number of individuals.

A word on this clonotype: This receptor's antigen is unknown. Base quality data are lacking; no much larger clone is found one base away.

RNA was extracted using the RNeasy kit, and about 0.5 to 1 ug of the RNA was reverse transcribed with random hexamers. TCR beta CDR3 regions were amplified with the immunoSEQ multiplex PCR assay covering 54 Vbeta and 13 Jbeta segments. To correct PCR amplification bias, a synthetic template baseline was used for both primer optimization and computational correction. Turning to the authors' computational methods: Reads were assigned to V, D and J genes according to IMGT and analyzed in immunoSEQ Analyzer, with only productive sequences retained. Clonality was computed as one minus Shannon entropy normalized by log2 of the number of productive unique sequences. For each patient and control, public and private clones were evaluated among the 100 most prevalent clones. A clone was defined as Susac-specific if it was absent from the healthy and MS cohorts, from about a thousand published viral clones and from other ImmuneACCESS disease sequences. TCRdb reworked the public reads: Q25 trimming with fastp, MiXCR clone assembly, productive beta chains retained. Each CDR3 protein appears once, grouped with its most common genes and DNA. The V and J calls and clone size are TCRdb's, not the authors'. The sample table lists 50,000 to 65,000 distinct CDR3 sequences, approximately 94% of them with a count of one. The ten largest make up about 0.21% of the sample.

From cysteine to phenylalanine, the CDR3 is 14 amino acids long. Only the CDR3 DNA is retained, 42 bases long and in frame from the first base. CDR1 and CDR2 (MNHEY, SVGEGT) derive from the germline V gene. Trimming removed 7 bases from V and 3 bases from J, leaving 15 bases between the germline ends. Peripheral blood CD8+ and CD4+ T cells from healthy donors, Susac syndrome patients and multiple sclerosis patients were profiled by high-throughput TCR beta sequencing. The healthy donors served as controls matched for age and sex. CD8+ TEMRA cells were enriched by FACS, while bulk CD8+ and CD4+ T cells were purified by magnetic negative isolation. Blood was collected in EDTA tubes and processed within 24 hours, with PBMCs isolated through density gradient centrifugation. PBMCs destined for TCR sequencing were cryopreserved in liquid nitrogen and later thawed in a 37 °C water bath. Purity of sorted or isolated CD4+, CD8+ and CD8+ TEMRA cells was at least 90%.

The sequence was obtained from a human donor in good health. In this chain, TRBV6-2 or TRBV6-3 is recombined with TRBJ1-2; TRBD1 could be the D gene, as 5 bases match. Sequenced sample: CD8+ T cells from PBMCs. CDR3 sequence: CASTPLGRYYGYTF. At the DNA level, the sequence is TGTGCCAGCACCCCCCTGGGACGGTACTATGGCTACACCTTC.